What follows are 8 T cell receptor beta chains derived from one specimen sequenced in a study of cytomegalovirus exposure and HLA in healthy donors. This PCR relied on a set of 60 Vbeta primers and 13 Jbeta primers. TCRdb keeps only in-frame clones here, not all; method: immunoSEQ multiplex PCR. The sample records hundreds of thousands of clones, more than 85% being singletons. The sequencing input was PBMCs. The source of these receptors is a young woman in good health and CMV-seronegative.

The CDR3 sequence is CASRWLAGTDTQYF. In nucleotides, the CDR3 is TGCGCCAGCAGATGGCTAGCGGGCACAGATACGCAGTATTTT. The rearrangement links TRBV5-1 to TRBJ2-3, with 7 bases aligning to TRBD2. After removal of 5 bases from V and 1 base from J, the junction contained 4 bases not matched to a gene. Germline values: CDR1 SGHRS, CDR2 YFSETQ. CDR3 length equals 14 residues.

The V call is TRBV18, the J call TRBJ2-3, with 7 bases lining up with TRBD2. The V segment lost 0 bases and the J segment 2 bases; nucleotides outside the gene matches: 5. The germline gives CDR1 KGHSH, CDR2 LQKENI. The CDR3 runs 16 residues. The DNA of the CDR3 is TGTGCCAGCTCACCACCGGGGCTAGCGGCCACAGATACGCAGTATTTT. It translates to CASSPPGLAATDTQYF.

V usage is TRBV19 and J usage is TRBJ2-7, with D possibly matching TRBD2 (6 bases). Germline V gene sequence: CDR1 LNHDA, CDR2 SQIVND (reference sequence). The V end was cut by 1 base, the J end by 0 bases, with 10 bases between. The CDR3 runs 15 residues. The chain's CDR3 is CASSIVTGSSYEQYF. In DNA form, the CDR3 reads TGTGCCAGTAGTATAGTTACCGGGAGCTCCTACGAGCAGTACTTC.

This clone has only a few counts. V gene TRBV5-8 combines with J gene TRBJ2-5; 9 nucleotides match TRBD1. This CDR3 is built from 16 residues. CDR1 SGHTS and CDR2 YDEGEE come from the germline V gene. After removal of 0 bases from V and 5 bases from J, the junction contained 8 bases not matched to a gene. CDR3 coding DNA: TGTGCCAGCAGCTTGGCCCCTACAGGGGGCTCGGAGACCCAGTACTTC. Amino acid sequence: CASSLAPTGGSETQYF. The variable domain in full, completed from reference TRBV5-8 and TRBJ2-5, reads EAGVTQSPTHLIKTRGQQATLRCSPISGHTSVYWYQQALGLGLQFLLWYDEGEERNRGNFPPRFSGRQFPNYSSELNVNALELEDSALYLCASSLAPTGGSETQYFGPGTRLLVL.

The chain carries TRBV27 and TRBJ2-5; 10 bases are a match to TRBD1. This CDR3 comprises 14 residues. The germline CDR1 and CDR2 sequences are MNHEY and SMNVEV (reference sequence). V dropped 5 bases and J dropped 7; count of bases not matched to a gene: 7. The CDR3 DNA reads TGTGCCAGCAGTACCGTCGGACAGGGGGTGACCCAGTACTTC. Its protein is CASSTVGQGVTQYF.

This chain joins TRBV15 and TRBJ1-2; 8 bases line up with TRBD1. The J segment lost 4 bases and the V segment lost 0 bases, leaving 4 bases of the junction unmatched. The CDR3 runs 15 residues. Per germline, CDR1 LNHNV and CDR2 YYDKDF (reference sequence). The CDR3 sequence is CATSRDQGASYGYTF. CDR3 nucleotide sequence: TGTGCCACCAGCAGAGATCAGGGGGCGAGCTATGGCTACACCTTC. The variable domain in full, completed from reference TRBV15 and TRBJ1-2, reads DAMVIQNPRYQVTQFGKPVTLSCSQTLNHNVMYWYQQKSSQAPKLLFHYYDKDFNNEADTPDNFQSRRPNTSFCFLDIRSPGLGDTAMYLCATSRDQGASYGYTFGSGTRLTVV.

This chain connects TRBV6-5 to TRBJ1-5, with 7 bases aligning to TRBD1. V lost 0 bases to trimming and J lost 5 bases; unmatched junction nucleotides: 1. Germline V gene data show CDR1 as MNHEY and CDR2 as SVGAGI. The CDR3 spans 14 residues. CDR3 in DNA: TGTGCCAGCAGTTACTCCAGGGGGGATCAGCCCCAGCATTTT. As protein: CASSYSRGDQPQHF.

V is TRBV4-1 and J is TRBJ1-5; TRBD1 is a possible D gene (6 bases). Trimming removed 4 bases at V and 7 bases at J, with 17 bases between. CDR1 MGHRA and CDR2 YSYEKL come from the germline V gene. The CDR3 consists of 15 residues. CDR3 coding DNA: TGCGCCAGCAGCCTGTTTATACTTGGGGGCCAGCCCCAGCATTTT. Translated, it gives CASSLFILGGQPQHF.